The next 32 T cell receptor beta chains were all read from a single sample in a study of shared clonotypes between healthy human individuals. TCRdb keeps only in-frame clones here, not all; method: immunoSEQ multiplex PCR. The repertoire includes 550,000 to 700,000 clones, 60% to 75% of them detected once, and 1.5% to 2% sits in the top ten. Sample: memory CD4+ T cells sorted from blood. The subset: CD45RA-negative fraction. The receptors here all came from a woman in her 30s in good health.

The gene calls are TRBV5-4 and TRBJ2-1; TRBD2 matches at 7 bases. Trimming cost V 2 bases and J 1 base; bases outside gene matches: 3. The germline V gene has CDR1 SGHNT and CDR2 YYREEE (reference sequence). This CDR3 contains 15 residues. The CDR3 sequence: CASSFRRESYNEQFF. The CDR3 coding sequence is TGTGCCAGCAGCTTTCGGCGGGAGTCCTACAATGAGCAGTTCTTC.

The chain carries TRBV5-4 and TRBJ2-7, with a possible D match to TRBD1 (6 bases). The V gene lost 3 bases and the J gene lost 2 bases, with 12 bases spanning the gap. CDR1 and CDR2 (germline): SGHNT, YYREEE (reference sequence). The CDR3 consists of 14 residues. The CDR3 DNA reads as TGTGCCAGCAGCTCAGGACAGAACCCCTACGAGCAGTACTTC. It codes for CASSSGQNPYEQYF.

The gene calls are TRBV6-5 and TRBJ1-1; maybe TRBD1 (6 bases). V dropped 4 bases and J dropped 7 bases, with 10 bases sitting between them. CDR1 is MNHEY and CDR2 is SVGAGI in the germline V gene. This CDR3 comprises 12 residues. In DNA, the CDR3 is TGTGCCAGCAGTTCGGCGACAGGTGAAGCTTTCTTT. Its translation: CASSSATGEAFF.

This chain connects TRBV9 to TRBJ1-3; D unclear. The CDR3 runs to 15 residues. CDR1 SGDLS and CDR2 YYNGEE come from the germline V gene. The V end lost 5 bases, the J end lost 0 bases, and 12 bases lay between the germline ends. CDR3 in amino acids: CASSGDGFSGNTIYF. For the CDR3, the DNA is TGTGCCAGCAGTGGAGACGGATTCTCTGGAAACACCATATATTTT.

The chain combines TRBV7-9 with TRBJ1-1, with D perhaps matching TRBD1 (5 bases). Looked up from germline, CDR1 is SEHNR and CDR2 is FQNEAQ (reference sequence). Between the trimmed V and J ends, which lost 4 bases and 3 bases, there was a span of 9 bases. The length of the CDR3 is 13 residues. The CDR3 DNA follows: TGTGCCAGCAGCTCCGGGACGTACACTGAAGCTTTCTTT. Protein sequence: CASSSGTYTEAFF.

This clone was detected many times. This rearrangement joins TRBV6-5 to TRBJ2-2; D is unclear. The CDR3 runs to 12 residues. Germline lookup yields CDR1 MNHEY and CDR2 SVGAGI. Trimming cost V 4 bases and J 6 bases, with 6 bases left between them. CDR3 nucleotide sequence: TGTGCCAGCAGTTTTGGACCCGGGGAGCTGTTTTTT. Encoded protein: CASSFGPGELFF.

Concerning this clone: In the same sample, other DNA sequences code for this CDR3. The rearrangement uses TRBV9 and TRBJ2-1; maybe TRBD2 (5 bases). Germline-derived CDR1 and CDR2 are SGDLS and YYNGEE. V shed 0 bases and J shed 12 bases, with 13 bases lying between them. The CDR3 runs to 13 residues. Here the CDR3 reads CASSVGGASGQFF. CDR3 sequence (DNA): TGTGCCAGCAGCGTAGGAGGCGCCAGCGGGCAGTTCTTC.

V usage is TRBV5-1 and J usage is TRBJ2-5; 12 bases map to TRBD1. This CDR3 spans 17 amino acids. J lost 5 bases, V lost 4 bases, and 12 bases had no gene match. Germline V gives CDR1 SGHRS, CDR2 YFSETQ. The CDR3 loop reads CASSPNLGTGGSETQYF. CDR3 in DNA: TGCGCCAGCAGCCCAAACCTCGGGACAGGGGGCTCGGAGACCCAGTACTTC.

V usage is TRBV4-1 and J usage is TRBJ2-2; 10 positions match TRBD2. Trimming at V came to 6 bases and at J to 7 bases, leaving 11 bases not matched to a gene. This CDR3 spans 16 amino acids. Germline V CDR1 and CDR2: MGHRA, YSYEKL. Written as DNA, the CDR3 is TGCGCCAGCAGTGAGCGGGAGGGCCCGTTTGGCGGGGAGCTGTTTTTT. Amino acid sequence: CASSEREGPFGGELFF.

The V gene is TRBV11-2, the J gene TRBJ1-5, with D possibly matching TRBD1 (5 bases). Between the trimmed V and J ends, which lost 5 bases and 5 bases, there was a span of 10 bases. The germline V gene has CDR1 SGHAT and CDR2 FQNNGV. CDR3 length equals 13 residues. CDR3 protein: CASSRDAYQPQHF. The DNA for the CDR3 is TGTGCCAGCAGCAGGGACGCATATCAGCCCCAGCATTTT.

This chain links TRBV7-2 with TRBJ2-1, with D perhaps matching TRBD1 (7 bases). This CDR3 has 15 residues. Germline V gene sequence: CDR1 SGHTA, CDR2 FQGNSA. V was trimmed by 6 bases and J by 6 bases, leaving 18 bases between them. CDR3 protein: CASSPQGGQLNEQFF. CDR3 coding DNA: TGTGCCAGCAGTCCCCAGGGGGGACAGCTCAATGAGCAGTTCTTC.

This clone was seen only once. The rearrangement links TRBV27 to TRBJ1-1; TRBD1 agrees at 12 bases. The germline V gene encodes CDR1 MNHEY and CDR2 SMNVEV (reference sequence). The CDR3 length is 17 residues. V shed 5 bases, J shed 5 bases, and the junction held 12 bases outside the gene matches. The CDR3 loop is CASSPRGQGARGTEAFF. The CDR3 nucleotides read TGTGCCAGCAGTCCTCGGGGACAGGGGGCCCGGGGAACTGAAGCTTTCTTT.

The gene calls are TRBV6-5 and TRBJ2-3, with D maybe TRBD2 (5 bases). Trimming took off 6 bases at V and 4 bases at J, with 14 bases between the two ends. The CDR3 length is 14 residues. Per germline, CDR1 MNHEY and CDR2 SVGAGI. This chain's CDR3 is CASSRAESADTQYF. As DNA, the CDR3 is TGTGCCAGCAGCCGAGCGGAGAGTGCAGATACGCAGTATTTT.

The chain joins TRBV19 to TRBJ1-1; D gene unclear. V lost 3 bases and J 3 bases, leaving 11 bases between the germline ends. Germline assignment: CDR1 LNHDA and CDR2 SQIVND (reference sequence). The CDR3 consists of 14 residues. CDR3: CASSMVSQDTEAFF. CDR3 coding DNA: TGTGCCAGTAGTATGGTATCTCAGGACACTGAAGCTTTCTTT.

This clone was seen only once. Other DNA sequences in the sample encode the same CDR3. V gene TRBV5-1 combines with J gene TRBJ1-1; weak D call: TRBD1 (5 bases). Germline V CDR1 and CDR2: SGHRS, YFSETQ. V dropped 1 base and J dropped 0 bases, with 7 bases sitting between them. CDR3 length: 14 residues. CDR3 nucleotides: TGCGCCAGCAGCTTGACAGGTATGAACACTGAAGCTTTCTTT. It translates to CASSLTGMNTEAFF.

This clone has a handful of counts. The CDR3 sequence is CASSPAWTSGHTSEQFF. The CDR3, as DNA: TGTGCCAGCAGCCCCGCCTGGACTAGCGGGCATACCAGCGAGCAGTTCTTC. The chain carries TRBV7-9 and TRBJ2-1, with 11 bases identical to TRBD2. V lost 5 bases and J lost 10; bases outside the gene matches: 16. Germline V CDR1 and CDR2: SEHNR, FQNEAQ (reference sequence). The CDR3 is made up of 17 amino acids.

Only a few counts were recorded for this clone. Written as DNA, the CDR3 is TGCGCCAGCAGTCCACAGGGGACAACAGATACGCAGTATTTT. Its protein product is CASSPQGTTDTQYF. V usage is TRBV10-1 and J usage is TRBJ2-3; 7 bases are shared with TRBD1. Germline values: CDR1 WNHNN, CDR2 SYGVQD (reference sequence). The CDR3 extends over 14 amino acids. The V and J ends lost 5 bases and 3 bases, in that order; junction bases with no gene match: 5.

The chain combines TRBV5-4 with TRBJ1-2; 12 bases align to TRBD1. Germline V CDR1 and CDR2: SGHNT, YYREEE (reference sequence). CDR3 length equals 13 residues. Trimming removed 5 bases from V and 8 bases from J; junction bases left unmatched: 4. The CDR3 loop is CASRGQGAEGYTF. In DNA, the CDR3 is TGTGCCAGCAGGGGACAGGGGGCGGAAGGCTACACCTTC.

Note on this clone: Other DNA sequences in the sample encode the same CDR3. This chain joins TRBV11-1 and TRBJ1-1; D unresolved. Trimming left V 4 bases short and J 0 bases short, with 6 bases between. The CDR3 is 13 residues long. The germline gives CDR1 SGHAT, CDR2 FQDESV (reference sequence). The CDR3 region has the DNA TGTGCCAGCAGCTCGCAGATGAACACTGAAGCTTTCTTT. It codes for CASSSQMNTEAFF. The complete variable domain, with remaining parts taken from reference TRBV11-1 and TRBJ1-1, reads EAEVAQSPRYKITEKSQAVAFWCDPISGHATLYWYRQILGQGPELLVQFQDESVVDDSQLPKDRFSAERLKGVDSTLKIQPAELGDSAMYLCASSSQMNTEAFFGQGTRLTVV.

This clone has more than one count but fewer than ten. The chain links TRBV7-6 to TRBJ2-5; TRBD1 matches 9 bases. CDR3 length equals 15 residues. V shed 5 bases and J 6 bases; nucleotides not matched to a gene: 10. The germline gives CDR1 SGHVS, CDR2 FNYEAQ. CDR3 coding DNA: TGTGCCAGCAGCGCCAGGGGACAGGGACTAAAGACCCAGTACTTC. The encoded protein is CASSARGQGLKTQYF.

This sequence joins TRBV30 and TRBJ2-3; 9 positions match TRBD2. This CDR3 is 15 amino acids long. CDR1 is GTSNPN and CDR2 is SVGIG in the germline V gene (reference sequence). V lost 3 bases, J lost 0 bases, and 4 bases stayed unmatched. The CDR3 nucleotides are TGTGCCTGGAGCAGACTAGCGGACAGCACAGATACGCAGTATTTT. Its translation: CAWSRLADSTDTQYF.

The chain joins TRBV10-1 to TRBJ2-3, with 8 bases identical to TRBD2. The ends lost 5 bases at V and 5 bases at J; junction bases unmatched: 6. Germline CDR1 reads WNHNN; CDR2 reads SYGVQD (reference sequence). The CDR3 extends over 14 amino acids. The CDR3 bases are TGCGCCAGCAGTCGAGGACTAGCTCTAGATACGCAGTATTTT. Protein sequence: CASSRGLALDTQYF.

Concerning this clone itself: Different DNA sequences within this sample yield the same CDR3. V and J are TRBV28 and TRBJ1-1; 8 positions agree with TRBD1. The V and J ends lost 4 bases and 1 base, in that order; junction bases with no gene match: 2. The CDR3 runs to 14 residues. CDR1 MDHEN and CDR2 SYDVKM come from the germline V gene. The CDR3 sequence is CASSSGQGNTEAFF. The CDR3, as DNA: TGTGCCAGCAGTTCAGGACAGGGGAACACTGAAGCTTTCTTT.

The chain uses TRBV5-6 and TRBJ1-1, with D uncertain. The CDR3 covers 13 residues. V was shortened by 3 bases and J by 2 bases, with 8 bases between the two germline ends. Germline CDR1 reads SGHDT; CDR2 reads YYEEEE. In DNA, the CDR3 is TGTGCCAGCAGCTCGGATCCCAACACTGAAGCTTTCTTT. This translates into CASSSDPNTEAFF. Full variable domain (outside the CDR3, taken from reference TRBV5-6 and TRBJ1-1): DAGVTQSPTHLIKTRGQQVTLRCSPKSGHDTVSWYQQALGQGPQFIFQYYEEEERQRGNFPDRFSGHQFPNYSSELNVNALLLGDSALYLCASSSDPNTEAFFGQGTRLTVV.

V usage is TRBV2 and J usage is TRBJ2-3, with D maybe TRBD1 (5 bases). Trimming cost V 3 bases and J 3 bases, with 16 bases left between them. Germline V gene data show CDR1 as SNHLY and CDR2 as FYNNEI. CDR3 length: 16 amino acids. CDR3 loop: CASSDQGVGRTDTQYF. The CDR3 DNA follows: TGTGCCAGCAGTGACCAAGGGGTGGGGCGGACAGATACGCAGTATTTT.

The rearrangement uses TRBV5-6 and TRBJ1-2; maybe TRBD1 (5 bases). Trimming took 2 bases from V and 2 from J, leaving 10 bases between them. CDR3 length: 14 residues. Per germline, CDR1 SGHDT and CDR2 YYEEEE. The CDR3 protein is CASSFERGNYGYTF. Written as DNA, the CDR3 is TGTGCCAGCAGCTTTGAAAGGGGAAACTATGGCTACACCTTC.

The chain links TRBV10-3 to TRBJ1-1, with TRBD1 identical over 8 bases. The CDR3 is made up of 16 amino acids. CDR1 ENHRY and CDR2 SYGVKD come from the germline V gene. V lost 3 bases and J lost 0; bases outside the gene matches: 6. Here the CDR3 reads CAISETGGRMNTEAFF. The DNA for the CDR3 is TGTGCCATCAGTGAAACAGGGGGAAGGATGAACACTGAAGCTTTCTTT.

The DNA for the CDR3 is TGTGCCAGCAGTCGCGGACTAGCGGGAGACGAGCAGTACTTC. This encodes CASSRGLAGDEQYF. This chain connects TRBV28 to TRBJ2-7, with 13 bases aligning to TRBD2. The CDR3 is 14 residues long. The germline CDR1 and CDR2 sequences are MDHEN and SYDVKM. V was clipped by 5 bases and J by 5 bases; unmatched bases: 3.

A word on this clone: In the same sample, other DNA sequences code for this CDR3. The chain uses TRBV5-1 and TRBJ2-1; tentatively, D is TRBD2 (5 bases). Germline CDR1 SGHRS, CDR2 YFSETQ. The V gene lost 1 base and the J gene lost 4 bases, with 12 bases spanning the gap. This CDR3 has 15 amino acids. CDR3 DNA sequence: TGCGCCAGCAGCTTGTCCTCTAGCCTATACAATGAGCAGTTCTTC. Amino acids: CASSLSSSLYNEQFF.

For this clone: At the DNA level, this CDR3 is encoded by other sequences in the same sample as well. The DNA of the CDR3 is TGTGCCAGCAGTGGCCCCAAGGGGGGGGACGAGCAGTACTTC. Protein product: CASSGPKGGDEQYF. V usage is TRBV28 and J usage is TRBJ2-7, with a possible D match to TRBD2 (7 bases). Looked up from germline, CDR1 is MDHEN and CDR2 is SYDVKM. CDR3 length equals 14 residues. V was cut by 5 bases and J by 5 bases, with 16 bases left in between.

The chain uses TRBV7-9 and TRBJ2-7; D is tentatively TRBD1 or TRBD2 (5 bases each). With 5 bases removed from V and 5 bases from J, the gap between germline ends came to 19 bases. The CDR3 is 15 residues long. The V gene's germline CDR1 is SEHNR and CDR2 FQNEAQ (reference sequence). The CDR3 DNA reads as TGTGCCAGCAGCCGCGAGGGGCGGCGAGGTGACGAGCAGTACTTC. Protein sequence: CASSREGRRGDEQYF.

The rearrangement joins TRBV10-3 to TRBJ2-7; 7 nucleotides align to TRBD1. With V trimmed by 2 bases and J by 3 bases, 7 bases remained unmatched. The germline V gene has CDR1 ENHRY and CDR2 SYGVKD. The CDR3 spans 15 residues. The CDR3 spells CAISEATGSIYEQYF. In DNA form, the CDR3 reads TGTGCCATCAGTGAGGCGACAGGGAGCATCTACGAGCAGTACTTC.